The 28 T cell receptor beta chains presented below share a single source sample, sequenced in a study of human T cells and chemical hapten exposure. As to time point: patch test 1, 2 weeks after DPC sensitization. Specified treatment: therapeutic diphenylcyclopropenone sensitization with weekly scalp DPC. MiXCR was run by TCRdb on the RACE reads, yielding one entry per CDR3 protein. The table lists under 450,000 distinct CDR3 sequences, approximately 5% of them singletons. The material was whole blood, obtained in connection with sensitization to the hapten diphenylcyclopropenone (DPC). These receptors originate from a woman aged 45-65 years with alopecia areata. Some clones in this sample may be carry-over from other donors' samples.

There are many counts of this clonotype. The chain employs TRBV6-2 or TRBV6-3 and TRBJ2-1, with 7 nucleotides matching TRBD2. The CDR3 runs to 14 residues. Per germline, CDR1 MNHEY and CDR2 SVGEGT. The junction had 12 bases not matched to a gene; V was cut back by 8 bases and J by 8 bases. This CDR3 is CASEGREKIDEQFF. The CDR3 region has the DNA TGTGCCAGCGAGGGGCGGGAGAAAATCGATGAGCAGTTCTTC.

At least ten counts were recorded for this clonotype. V is TRBV7-2 and J is TRBJ1-1; perhaps TRBD1 as D (5 bases). The germline V gene encodes CDR1 SGHTA and CDR2 FQGNSA. This CDR3 has 13 amino acids. V was clipped by 1 base and J by 4 bases, with 7 bases between them. CDR3 sequence (DNA): TGTGCCAGCAGCTTAGAGGGGTCCACTGAAGCTTTCTTT. This encodes CASSLEGSTEAFF.

In the case of this clonotype: Being one base from a much bigger clone, this may be a read error. The CDR3 carries no conserved terminal phenylalanine or tryptophan, so it likely arises from a read error. The J gene is TRBJ2-1, the V gene TRBV7-9; perhaps TRBD1 as D (5 bases). Germline lookup yields CDR1 SEHNR and CDR2 FQNEAQ (reference sequence). Trimming cost V 7 bases and J 10 bases, with 11 bases left between them. The CDR3 is 11 residues long. CDR3 protein: CASMGREEQFY. The CDR3 DNA reads TGTGCCAGCATGGGGCGTGAAGAGCAGTTCTAC.

V gene TRBV25-1 combines with J gene TRBJ2-7; the D gene is possibly TRBD1 (6 bases). Germline values: CDR1 MGHDK, CDR2 SYGVNS. The ends were cut back, 5 bases at V and 2 bases at J, with 10 bases in the middle. This CDR3 is 13 amino acids long. This CDR3 is CASSSDRTYEQYF. The CDR3 bases are TGTGCCAGCAGTAGCGACAGGACCTACGAGCAGTACTTC.

This clonotype was seen a handful of times. J is TRBJ1-1 and V is TRBV27; 7 nucleotides line up with TRBD1. This CDR3 has 14 amino acids. Germline V gives CDR1 MNHEY, CDR2 SMNVEV (reference sequence). Losses at the gene ends were 5 bases for V and 4 bases for J; bases not matched to a gene: 7. The DNA for the CDR3 is TGTGCCAGCAGTAGACAGGGTTGGGGCACTGAAGCTTTCTTT. Encoded protein: CASSRQGWGTEAFF.

In this sample, this clonotype turned up many times. As DNA, the CDR3 is TGTGCCACCAGTGATCCAAGGGACGTCCGAGTGTACTTC. Encoded protein: CATSDPRDVRVYF. This chain joins TRBV24-1 and TRBJ2-7; possibly TRBD1 or TRBD2 for D (5 bases each). Trimming cost V 3 bases and J 12 bases, with 17 bases left between them. Germline CDR1 is KGHDR and CDR2 is SFDVKD. The CDR3 contains 13 residues.

Written as DNA, the CDR3 is TGTGCCAGCAGCCGCCGGGTTCGGGAGCAGTTCTTC. Protein: CASSRRVREQFF. This chain links TRBV3-1 with TRBJ2-1; D is uncertain. The CDR3 runs to 12 residues. Germline V gene sequence: CDR1 LGHDT, CDR2 YNNKEL (reference sequence). The V and J ends lost 4 bases and 10 bases respectively, with 11 bases between them.

This clonotype was observed a handful of times. The rearrangement joins TRBV6-5 to TRBJ1-1, with D unclear. Germline V gives CDR1 MNHEY, CDR2 SVGAGI. Trimming took 5 bases from V and 5 from J, leaving 15 bases between them. The CDR3 has 14 amino acids. The CDR3 DNA reads as TGTGCCAGCAGTCAAAGTCGAGGTCAAACTGAAGCTTTCTTT. As protein: CASSQSRGQTEAFF.

This sequence joins TRBV13 and TRBJ2-2; D possibly corresponds to TRBD2 (6 bases). The CDR3 contains 15 residues. Trimming stripped 5 bases from V and 6 bases from J, with 16 bases between. Germline V gives CDR1 PRHDT, CDR2 FYEKMQ (reference sequence). This CDR3 reads CASSIRLEGPGELFF. CDR3 nucleotide sequence: TGTGCCAGCAGCATAAGACTAGAAGGGCCCGGGGAGCTGTTTTTT.

This clonotype has more than one count but fewer than ten. The rearrangement links TRBV30 to TRBJ1-1; D is unclear. Germline-derived CDR1 and CDR2 are GTSNPN and SVGIG (reference sequence). Trimming took off 0 bases at V and 0 bases at J, with 11 bases between the two ends. The CDR3 has 15 amino acids. The CDR3 DNA follows: TGTGCCTGGAGTGTACGTCTGCCCATGAACACTGAAGCTTTCTTT. Translation gives CAWSVRLPMNTEAFF. Complete variable domain (other parts from reference TRBV30 and TRBJ1-1): SQTIHQWPATLVQPVGSPLSLECTVEGTSNPNLYWYRQAAGRGLQLLFYSVGIGQISSEVPQNLSASRPQDRQFILSSKKLLLSDSGFYLCAWSVRLPMNTEAFFGQGTRLTVV.

The sample holds a few counts of this clonotype. This rearrangement joins TRBV28 to TRBJ2-7; 10 positions match TRBD2. This CDR3 is 14 amino acids long. The J segment lost 5 bases and the V segment lost 7 bases, leaving 8 bases of the junction unmatched. The germline V gene has CDR1 MDHEN and CDR2 SYDVKM. This CDR3 is CASNPGLAYNEQYF. CDR3 sequence (DNA): TGTGCCAGCAACCCGGGACTAGCGTACAACGAGCAGTACTTC.

The table lists this clonotype with many counts. Relative to the germline gene, one junction end is altered; a read error may explain this. The chain links TRBV5-1 to TRBJ1-1; tentatively, D is TRBD1 (6 bases). Germline CDR1 reads SGHRS; CDR2 reads YFSETQ. The CDR3 runs 14 residues. The CDR3 DNA reads TGTGCCAGCTCACCCCGAGGGGGGGACACTGAAGCTTTCTTT. This codes for CASSPRGGDTEAFF.

This clonotype has a count of ten or more. The CDR3 loop is CAITPTSGTGTSTDTQYF. DNA of the CDR3: TGTGCCATCACCCCGACTAGCGGGACTGGAACTAGCACAGATACGCAGTATTTT. This rearrangement joins TRBV10-3 to TRBJ2-3; 11 nucleotides agree with TRBD2. V lost 7 bases to trimming and J lost 0 bases; unmatched junction nucleotides: 12. This CDR3 comprises 18 residues. Germline V CDR1 and CDR2: ENHRY, SYGVKD.

This clonotype was observed many times. This chain links TRBV29-1 with TRBJ1-1, with TRBD1 matching over 8 bases. CDR1 SQVTM and CDR2 ANQGSEA come from the germline V gene. J was trimmed by 4 bases and V by 6 bases; bases with no gene match: 4. The CDR3 sequence is 12 residues long. The CDR3 sequence is CSVRQGSTEAFF. For the CDR3, the DNA is TGCAGCGTGCGACAGGGGAGCACTGAAGCTTTCTTT.

The chain uses TRBV7-2 and TRBJ2-1; 8 bases line up with TRBD2. V shed 1 base, J shed 7 bases, and the junction held 12 bases outside the gene matches. The germline V gene has CDR1 SGHTA and CDR2 FQGNSA. The CDR3 contains 17 residues. CDR3 in amino acids: CASSLDPAGDIDNEQFF. CDR3 sequence (DNA): TGTGCCAGCAGCTTAGATCCAGCGGGGGACATTGATAATGAGCAGTTCTTC.

This clonotype was seen at least ten times. The chain couples TRBV29-1 to TRBJ1-5, with TRBD1 as a possible D gene (5 bases). The V end was cut by 3 bases, the J end by 9 bases, with 15 bases between. The CDR3 has 13 residues. Germline CDR1 is SQVTM and CDR2 is ANQGSEA. The CDR3 DNA follows: TGCAGCGTTGACGGCGCCAGGGAGGGGCCCCAGCATTTT. This translates into CSVDGAREGPQHF.

This clonotype was recorded many times. The V and J genes are TRBV4-1 and TRBJ1-4; D gene uncertain. CDR1 and CDR2 from the germline V gene are MGHRA and YSYEKL. V lost 1 base and J lost 5, with 11 bases in between. This CDR3 has 15 residues. The CDR3 loop is CASSQGPTPNEKLFF. CDR3 sequence (DNA): TGCGCCAGCAGCCAAGGTCCGACCCCCAATGAAAAACTGTTTTTT.

This clonotype was observed many times. The V and J genes are TRBV20-1 and TRBJ2-1; maybe TRBD2 (7 bases). Trimming left V 7 bases short and J 5 bases short, with 18 bases between. CDR3 length equals 14 residues. Germline V gives CDR1 DFQATT, CDR2 SNEGSKA (reference sequence). This CDR3 is CSGEGGGLNNEQFF. The CDR3 DNA sequence: TGCAGTGGGGAGGGAGGGGGTTTAAACAATGAGCAGTTCTTC.

At least ten counts were recorded for this clonotype. The chain couples TRBV7-9 to TRBJ1-1, with D possibly TRBD1 on 5 matching bases. The CDR3 loop spans 12 amino acids. Germline loops: CDR1 SEHNR, CDR2 FQNEAQ (reference sequence). The V gene lost 2 bases and the J gene lost 11 bases, with 12 bases spanning the gap. CDR3 sequence: CASSLQTEGAFF. CDR3 coding DNA: TGTGCCAGCAGCTTACAGACAGAGGGGGCTTTCTTT.

In this sample, this clonotype turned up many times. The rearrangement links TRBV25-1 to TRBJ2-7; D is perhaps TRBD1 or TRBD2 (5 bases each). CDR1 is MGHDK, CDR2 SYGVNS, per germline. The CDR3 totals 14 residues. The V gene lost 5 bases and the J gene lost 3 bases, with 14 bases spanning the gap. CDR3 nucleotides: TGTGCCAGCAGTTCCCTAGGGGAGTTCTACGAGCAGTACTTC. Translated: CASSSLGEFYEQYF.

The sample holds many counts of this clonotype. This chain joins TRBV5-5 and TRBJ1-2; D gene ambiguous. V lost 4 bases and J lost 0, with 7 bases in between. Germline V gene sequence: CDR1 SGHKS, CDR2 YYEKEE (reference sequence). This CDR3 comprises 13 residues. The CDR3 nucleotides read TGTGCCAGCAGCCGGGAGGCTAACTATGGCTACACCTTC. It translates to CASSREANYGYTF.

Points on this clonotype: Mismatch with germline at one junction end may stem from a read error. The J gene is TRBJ1-1, the V gene TRBV3-1; D not resolved. CDR3 length: 12 residues. Germline CDR1 reads LGHDT; CDR2 reads YNNKEL (reference sequence). CDR3 loop: CAGSQRYTEAFF. Written as DNA, the CDR3 is TGTGCCGGCAGCCAGAGGTACACTGAAGCTTTCTTT. Drawing the rest from reference TRBV3-1 and TRBJ1-1, the complete variable domain is DTAVSQTPKYLVTQMGNDKSIKCEQNLGHDTMYWYKQDSKKFLKIMFSYNNKELIINETVPNRFSPKSPDKAHLNLHINSLELGDSAVYFCAGSQRYTEAFFGQGTRLTVV.

The chain combines TRBV20-1 with TRBJ2-1; TRBD2 matches at 12 bases. From germline, CDR1 is DFQATT and CDR2 SNEGSKA (reference sequence). This CDR3 has 16 residues. J lost 8 bases, V lost 1 base, and 9 bases had no gene match. CDR3 DNA sequence: TGCAGTGCTAGAGTTCTAGCGGGAGGGCCTTTGGATGAGCAGTTCTTC. Translated: CSARVLAGGPLDEQFF.

This clonotype was counted many times. The rearrangement joins TRBV20-1 to TRBJ2-7; 7 nucleotides agree with TRBD2. J lost 1 base, V lost 1 base, and 4 bases had no gene match. CDR3 length equals 14 residues. CDR1 and CDR2 from the germline V gene are DFQATT and SNEGSKA (reference sequence). The DNA of the CDR3 is TGCAGTGCTAGAGGGCTAGCGGCTTCCTACGAGCAGTACTTC. Its protein is CSARGLAASYEQYF.

The chain recombines TRBV28 with TRBJ2-3; D tentatively fits TRBD1 or TRBD2 (5 bases each). V gave up 6 bases and J gave up 9 bases, with 22 bases separating them. Germline V gene lookup returns CDR1 MDHEN and CDR2 SYDVKM. The CDR3 is 15 amino acids. The CDR3 region is CASSPPGRLSGTQYF. In DNA, the CDR3 is TGTGCCAGCAGCCCCCCGGGGCGGCTATCGGGGACGCAGTATTTT.

This clonotype was detected ten times or more. The chain carries TRBV20-1 and TRBJ2-3; D is unclear. V dropped 3 bases and J dropped 2 bases, with 15 bases sitting between them. The CDR3 extends over 15 amino acids. The germline CDR1 and CDR2 sequences are DFQATT and SNEGSKA (reference sequence). CDR3 loop: CSASKDRIPTDTQYF. As DNA, the CDR3 is TGCAGTGCTAGTAAGGACCGCATACCCACAGATACGCAGTATTTT.

Many counts were recorded for this clonotype. J is TRBJ1-2 and V is TRBV4-3; D may be TRBD1 (6 bases). The germline V gene encodes CDR1 LGHNA and CDR2 YSLEER. CDR3 length: 15 residues. Trimming left V 0 bases short and J 7 bases short, with 15 bases between. CDR3 in DNA: TGCGCCAGCAGCCAAGATATACAGGGAGCCGGTGGCTACACCTTC. This codes for CASSQDIQGAGGYTF.

This clonotype was seen only a few times. The chain couples TRBV24-1 to TRBJ2-5; TRBD1 matches 7 bases. Trimming at V came to 4 bases and at J to 2 bases, leaving 6 bases not matched to a gene. The CDR3 sequence is 15 residues long. Per the germline V gene, CDR1 is KGHDR and CDR2 is SFDVKD. The CDR3 coding sequence is TGTGCCACCAGTGACTCGGGACAGCGACAAGAGACCCAGTACTTC. The encoded protein is CATSDSGQRQETQYF.